Below are 20 T cell receptor beta chains sequenced from a single sample in a study of molecular identifiers for immune sequencing clone quantification. TCRdb re-derived calls from the PCR reads in MiXCR, one entry per CDR3 protein. The data show 350,000 or so distinct CDR3 sequences, about a fifth seen once. The source material was naive CD8+ T cells from blood, with Jurkat cell RNA spiked in. The subset is: FACS-sorted CD8+CD4-CCR7+CD45RA+ naive T cells. The receptors here all came from a human donor in good health. Some libraries in this study had Jurkat cell RNA spiked in.

This clonotype was recorded a few times. V usage is TRBV6-2 or TRBV6-3 and J usage is TRBJ2-3; 12 bases line up with TRBD2. Unmatched junction bases numbered 6, after V lost 6 bases and J lost 5 bases. Germline CDR1 MNHEY, CDR2 SVGEGT. This CDR3 has 15 amino acids. CDR3 DNA: TGTGCCAGCAGGAAGACTAGCGGGAGTCTAGATACGCAGTATTTT. Its translation is CASRKTSGSLDTQYF.

This clonotype has only one observation. A much larger clone lies one base from this, so it may be a read error. The chain uses TRBV29-1 and TRBJ2-7; D may be TRBD2 (5 bases). This CDR3 contains 11 residues. From germline, CDR1 is SQVTM and CDR2 ANQGSEA. Trimming left V 7 bases short and J 6 bases short, with 13 bases between. CDR3 in DNA: TGCAGCGCAGGAATCGGGGTCGAGCAGTACTTC. It is translated as CSAGIGVEQYF.

CDR3 sequence reads: CASRQHQGTTNEKLFF. The CDR3 DNA reads TGTGCCAGCAGACAACATCAGGGTACAACTAATGAAAAACTGTTTTTT. The chain recombines TRBV28 with TRBJ1-4, with D perhaps TRBD1 (5 bases). The CDR3 runs 16 residues. Per the germline V gene, CDR1 is MDHEN and CDR2 is SYDVKM. V gave up 6 bases and J gave up 0 bases, with 14 bases separating them. Together with reference TRBV28 and TRBJ1-4, the CDR3 gives the full variable domain: DVKVTQSSRYLVKRTGEKVFLECVQDMDHENMFWYRQDPGLGLRLIYFSYDVKMKEKGDIPEGYSVSREKKERFSLILESASTNQTSMYLCASRQHQGTTNEKLFFGSGTQLSVL.

This clonotype was seen a single time. Just one base apart from a much larger clone, this may be a read error. The V call is TRBV6-4, the J call TRBJ1-1; D unresolved. The CDR3 length is 14 residues. CDR1 and CDR2 (germline): MRHNA, SNTAGT. V lost 10 bases, J lost 3 bases, and 18 bases lay in between. The CDR3: CATKSSMSDTEAFF. The CDR3 bases are TGTGCCACCAAATCTTCTATGTCGGACACTGAAGCTTTCTTT.

With regard to this clonotype: A much larger clone differs from this one at a single base, so this may be a read error. The chain employs TRBV5-6 and TRBJ2-7, with D perhaps TRBD1 (5 bases). Germline loops: CDR1 SGHDT, CDR2 YYEEEE. The CDR3 is 13 residues long. CDR3 sequence reads: CVSSLYQGSEQYF. In nucleotides, the CDR3 is TGTGTCAGCAGCTTGTACCAGGGAAGCGAGCAGTACTTC. Full variable domain (rest looked up from reference TRBV5-6 and TRBJ2-7): DAGVTQSPTHLIKTRGQQVTLRCSPKSGHDTVSWYQQALGQGPQFIFQYYEEEERQRGNFPDRFSGHQFPNYSSELNVNALLLGDSALYLCVSSLYQGSEQYFGPGTRLTVT.

On this clonotype: Sequence at one end of the junction differs from germline and may be a read error. The V and J genes are TRBV12-5 and TRBJ2-7; D ambiguous. CDR3 length equals 12 residues. Germline values: CDR1 LGHNT, CDR2 FRNRAP. CDR3 amino acids: CASGHSTYERYF. CDR3 bases: TGTGCTAGTGGGCACAGCACCTACGAGCGGTACTTC.

This clonotype came up many times. The V and J genes are TRBV29-1 and TRBJ2-1; weak D call: TRBD1 (7 bases). The CDR3 consists of 13 residues. Germline V CDR1 and CDR2: SQVTM, ANQGSEA. Deletions cut 6 bases from V and 9 bases from J, with 18 bases between. CDR3 in amino acids: CSVGGQGDGEQFF. In DNA form, the CDR3 reads TGCAGCGTCGGAGGGCAGGGGGACGGTGAGCAGTTCTTC.

In its sample, this clonotype was seen a few times. Possible read error: a much larger clone is one base away. The rearrangement joins TRBV14 to TRBJ2-5; 10 nucleotides agree with TRBD1. CDR1 SGHDN and CDR2 FVKESK come from the germline V gene. V lost 4 bases and J lost 4; bases outside the gene matches: 6. This CDR3 region has 15 residues. The CDR3 loop is CASSPTTGGGETQYF. The DNA of the CDR3 is TGTGCCAGCAGCCCGACGACAGGGGGCGGAGAGACCCAGTACTTC. The full variable domain, rest sourced from reference TRBV14 and TRBJ2-5, is EAGVTQFPSHSVIEKGQTVTLRCDPISGHDNLYWYRRVMGKEIKFLLHFVKESKQDESGMPNNRFLAERTGGTYSTLKVQPAELEDSGVYFCASSPTTGGGETQYFGPGTRLLVL.

Ten or more counts support this clonotype. V and J are TRBV7-2 and TRBJ2-5, with 8 bases that match TRBD1. The V segment lost 5 bases and the J segment 2 bases; nucleotides outside the gene matches: 10. In germline, CDR1 is SGHTA, CDR2 FQGNSA. The CDR3 contains 16 residues. This chain's CDR3 is CASSALDREIQETQYF. In DNA form, the CDR3 reads TGTGCCAGCAGCGCCCTGGACAGGGAAATTCAAGAGACCCAGTACTTC.

This clonotype was seen at least ten times. The chain couples TRBV27 to TRBJ2-7; D assignment may be TRBD1 or TRBD2 (6 bases each). This CDR3 contains 14 residues. CDR1 MNHEY and CDR2 SMNVEV come from the germline V gene (reference sequence). V lost 6 bases and J lost 7, with 19 bases in between. This CDR3 is CASRITGRGREQYF. The CDR3 nucleotides are TGTGCCAGCAGAATAACAGGTCGGGGGCGAGAGCAGTACTTC.

This clonotype was recorded at least ten times. V gene TRBV4-1 combines with J gene TRBJ1-1; unclear D gene. CDR1 MGHRA and CDR2 YSYEKL come from the germline V gene. CDR3 length equals 16 residues. The germline V and J ends were trimmed by 1 base and 3 bases, with 15 bases remaining between them. The CDR3, as DNA: TGCGCCAGCAGCCAAGTTTTCGGGGTGTTCGACACTGAAGCTTTCTTT. It codes for CASSQVFGVFDTEAFF.

This clonotype was detected many times. This chain links TRBV4-3 with TRBJ1-5, with D possibly TRBD1 on 6 matching bases. This CDR3 region has 15 residues. Looked up from germline, CDR1 is LGHNA and CDR2 is YSLEER. Deletions cut 0 bases from V and 4 bases from J, with 10 bases between. The CDR3 sequence is CASSQDRTVNQPQHF. The CDR3 nucleotides are TGCGCCAGCAGCCAAGATCGGACAGTGAATCAGCCCCAGCATTTT.

This clonotype has more than one count but fewer than ten. A far bigger clonotype differs at one base, so this is likely a read error. The rearrangement joins TRBV7-9 to TRBJ2-7; D not certain. Germline CDR1 is SEHNR and CDR2 is FQNEAQ (reference sequence). This CDR3 has 11 residues. The CDR3 sequence: CAGSRSYEQYF. The DNA of the CDR3 is TGTGCCGGCAGCCGAAGTTACGAGCAGTACTTC.

This clonotype turned up a few times. V and J are TRBV27 and TRBJ1-1; 7 bases are shared with TRBD1. J gave up 11 bases and V 4 bases, and 10 bases lay outside the gene matches. CDR1 is MNHEY and CDR2 is SMNVEV in the germline V gene (reference sequence). The CDR3 has 13 amino acids. The CDR3 coding sequence is TGTGCCAGCAGTTCCATCGACAGGGAAGAGGCTTTCTTT. It yields the protein CASSSIDREEAFF.

This clonotype was observed at least ten times. The gene calls are TRBV6-1 and TRBJ1-5; the D is unclear. Trimming removed 2 bases at V and 3 bases at J, with 5 bases between. The CDR3 totals 13 residues. Germline V lookup: CDR1 MNHNS, CDR2 SASEGT. The CDR3 region has the DNA TGTGCCAGCAGTGAATTCCCCAATCAGCCCCAGCATTTT. Amino acids: CASSEFPNQPQHF.

The chain couples TRBV7-6 to TRBJ1-1; no definite D call. V was cut by 5 bases and J by 0 bases, with 13 bases left in between. Germline V lookup: CDR1 SGHVS, CDR2 FNYEAQ. The CDR3 runs 15 residues. As DNA, the CDR3 is TGTGCCAGCAGCCCCGGCCTGGGGTTGAACACTGAAGCTTTCTTT. Protein: CASSPGLGLNTEAFF.

In this sample, this clonotype turned up many times. The rearrangement uses TRBV6-2 or TRBV6-3 and TRBJ1-1; D remains unclear. V lost 2 bases and J 1 base, leaving 5 bases between the germline ends. This CDR3 region has 13 residues. Germline V gene data show CDR1 as MNHEY and CDR2 as SVGEGT. Written as DNA, the CDR3 is TGTGCCAGCAGTTACGCGCAGAACACTGAAGCTTTCTTT. Residues: CASSYAQNTEAFF.

To note about this clonotype: This could be a read error, since a much larger clone is one nucleotide away. V is TRBV29-1 and J is TRBJ1-1; D uncertain. Trimming took 0 bases from V and 4 from J, leaving 12 bases between them. From germline, CDR1 is SQVTM and CDR2 ANQGSEA. CDR3 length equals 14 residues. CDR3 nucleotide sequence: TGCAGCGTTGAAGAAGGACGGGTCATCACTGAAGCTTTCTTT. Translation gives CSVEEGRVITEAFF.

Details on this clonotype: An end of the junction does not agree with germline; a read error may underlie this. The rearrangement links TRBV7-9 to TRBJ2-3; the match to TRBD2 covers 10 bases. CDR3 size: 17 residues. From germline, CDR1 is SEHNR and CDR2 FQNEAQ (reference sequence). In DNA form, the CDR3 reads TGTGCCGGCAGCTACGACCCCCTAGCGGGGGGCACAGATACGCAGTATTTT. Translation gives CAGSYDPLAGGTDTQYF.

A remark on this clonotype: A read error may account for a junction end that differs from germline. This chain links TRBV12-3 or TRBV12-4 with TRBJ2-5; 9 bases are a match to TRBD1. CDR3 length: 15 amino acids. The CDR3 loop reads CVSSSTGGTQETQYF. In DNA, the CDR3 is TGTGTCAGCAGTTCGACAGGGGGGACTCAAGAGACCCAGTACTTC.